These 24 T cell receptor beta chains were sequenced from one sample in a study of blood T cell repertoires in COVID-19. Here immunoSEQ multiplex PCR was the method, and the copy in TCRdb shows in-frame clones only, minus some. The sample shows around 220,000 clones, roughly three quarters of them seen only once. The sample was peripheral blood. Receptors were obtained from a woman aged 40-49 years with active or convalescent COVID-19.

The rearrangement uses TRBV7-2 and TRBJ1-1; D perhaps matches TRBD1 (5 bases). Trimming cost V 5 bases and J 11 bases, with 18 bases left between them. The germline V gene encodes CDR1 SGHTA and CDR2 FQGNSA. The CDR3 is 13 residues long. CDR3 sequence (DNA): TGTGCCAGCAGCACCCGGGGGGTGGTGTACGCTTTCTTT. Its translation: CASSTRGVVYAFF. The entire variable domain, with the rest obtained from reference TRBV7-2 and TRBJ1-1, is as follows: GAGVSQSPSNKVTEKGKDVELRCDPISGHTALYWYRQSLGQGLEFLIYFQGNSAPDKSGLPSDRFSAERTGGSVSTLTIQRTQQEDSAVYLCASSTRGVVYAFFGQGTRLTVV.

V gene TRBV6-2 or TRBV6-3 combines with J gene TRBJ1-3; D not resolved. This CDR3 has 15 amino acids. Germline V gene lookup returns CDR1 MNHEY and CDR2 SVGEGT. The V gene lost 3 bases and the J gene lost 1 base, with 10 bases spanning the gap. The CDR3 sequence: CASSYPSRSGNTIYF. The DNA of the CDR3 is TGTGCCAGCAGTTATCCCAGTCGTTCTGGAAACACCATATATTTT.

This chain joins TRBV2 and TRBJ2-5; 10 bases are a match to TRBD1. CDR1 is SNHLY, CDR2 FYNNEI, per germline. Unmatched junction bases numbered 3, after V lost 5 bases and J lost 0 bases. The CDR3 has 15 amino acids. The CDR3 region is CASSPDRGYQETQYF. The CDR3 DNA reads TGTGCCAGCAGTCCGGACAGGGGGTACCAAGAGACCCAGTACTTC.

The chain combines TRBV19 with TRBJ1-6; 10 nucleotides align to TRBD1. Germline V CDR1 and CDR2: LNHDA, SQIVND (reference sequence). The CDR3 consists of 13 residues. V trimming: 10 bases; J trimming: 10 bases; junction bases outside the gene matches: 7. DNA of the CDR3: TGTGCCACCACCGGGACAGGGGACTCACCCCTCCACTTT. Translating gives CATTGTGDSPLHF.

The V call is TRBV5-4, the J call TRBJ1-2, with a weak D call TRBD1 (5 bases). This CDR3 comprises 14 residues. Trimming took off 2 bases at V and 3 bases at J, with 11 bases between the two ends. Germline CDR1 is SGHNT and CDR2 is YYREEE (reference sequence). In DNA form, the CDR3 reads TGTGCCAGCAGCTTTTTGACAGACCACTATGGCTACACCTTC. Protein sequence: CASSFLTDHYGYTF. The full variable domain, in which reference TRBV5-4 and TRBJ1-2 provide the parts outside the CDR3, is ETGVTQSPTHLIKTRGQQVTLRCSSQSGHNTVSWYQQALGQGPQFIFQYYREEENGRGNFPPRFSGLQFPNYSSELNVNALELDDSALYLCASSFLTDHYGYTFGSGTRLTVV.

This clone was seen just once. The V and J genes are TRBV5-4 and TRBJ1-1, with 7 bases fitting TRBD1. V lost 5 bases and J lost 1; bases outside the gene matches: 2. Germline V lookup: CDR1 SGHNT, CDR2 YYREEE (reference sequence). This CDR3 contains 13 residues. The CDR3 nucleotides read TGTGCCAGCAGACGACAGGGGAACACTGAAGCTTTCTTT. Translating gives CASRRQGNTEAFF.

The V gene is TRBV7-2, the J gene TRBJ2-5, with D unresolved. Per the germline V gene, CDR1 is SGHTA and CDR2 is FQGNSA. V was clipped by 4 bases and J by 5 bases, with 14 bases between them. CDR3 size: 14 residues. CDR3 in amino acids: CASSSIRVWETQYF. DNA for the CDR3: TGTGCCAGCAGCTCTATCCGGGTGTGGGAGACCCAGTACTTC.

The chain uses TRBV19 and TRBJ1-5, with TRBD1 matching 9 bases. The V and J ends lost 7 bases and 6 bases, in that order; junction bases with no gene match: 7. This CDR3 contains 14 residues. In germline, CDR1 is LNHDA, CDR2 SQIVND (reference sequence). DNA for the CDR3: TGTGCCAGTACCCGGGACAGGGACATTCAGCCCCAGCATTTT. The encoded protein is CASTRDRDIQPQHF.

Turning to this clone: Other nucleotide sequences from this sample produce the same CDR3. The V gene is TRBV9, the J gene TRBJ1-1; TRBD1 agrees at 7 bases. This CDR3 comprises 14 residues. The junction had 2 bases not matched to a gene; V was cut back by 0 bases and J by 3 bases. The germline gives CDR1 SGDLS, CDR2 YYNGEE. CDR3 residues: CASSVGQGDTEAFF. The CDR3, as DNA: TGTGCCAGCAGCGTAGGGCAGGGGGACACTGAAGCTTTCTTT.

This chain links TRBV28 with TRBJ2-1, with 11 bases identical to TRBD2. CDR1 MDHEN and CDR2 SYDVKM come from the germline V gene. The CDR3 is made up of 15 amino acids. The J segment lost 12 bases and the V segment lost 4 bases, leaving 11 bases of the junction unmatched. The CDR3 region is CASSSTLIAGGPQFF. The CDR3 nucleotides are TGTGCCAGCAGTTCGACCCTAATAGCGGGGGGGCCGCAGTTCTTC. Full variable domain (missing parts from reference TRBV28 and TRBJ2-1): DVKVTQSSRYLVKRTGEKVFLECVQDMDHENMFWYRQDPGLGLRLIYFSYDVKMKEKGDIPEGYSVSREKKERFSLILESASTNQTSMYLCASSSTLIAGGPQFFGPGTRLTVL.

This clone occurred a few times. The rearrangement links TRBV14 to TRBJ2-7, with D hard to call. CDR3 length: 14 amino acids. V was pared by 4 bases and J by 2 bases, with 12 bases between. Germline V lookup: CDR1 SGHDN, CDR2 FVKESK. For the CDR3, the DNA is TGTGCCAGCAGCCCGAACGAGTTTCCCTACGAGCAGTACTTC. It translates to CASSPNEFPYEQYF.

V and J are TRBV7-9 and TRBJ2-3; TRBD2 aligns across 8 bases. Germline CDR1 is SEHNR and CDR2 is FQNEAQ (reference sequence). CDR3 length: 15 residues. The ends lost 7 bases at V and 2 bases at J; junction bases unmatched: 8. CDR3 region: CASIKGGGPTDTQYF. The CDR3 region has the DNA TGTGCCAGCATAAAGGGCGGGGGGCCCACAGATACGCAGTATTTT.

V usage is TRBV4-1 and J usage is TRBJ1-2; D might be TRBD1 (5 bases). Trimming cost V 4 bases and J 5 bases, with 14 bases left between them. The CDR3 sequence is 14 residues long. The germline V gene encodes CDR1 MGHRA and CDR2 YSYEKL. The CDR3, as DNA: TGCGCCAGCAGCCTGGGGCAGTGGGAATATGGCTACACCTTC. Amino acids: CASSLGQWEYGYTF.

This sequence joins TRBV2 and TRBJ2-3; a weak D match, TRBD1 (5 bases). The V end was cut by 6 bases, the J end by 2 bases, with 15 bases between. CDR1 and CDR2 (germline): SNHLY, FYNNEI. There are 15 residues in the CDR3. Written as DNA, the CDR3 is TGTGCCAGCAGCGTCGGCAGGGTCCACACAGATACGCAGTATTTT. It codes for CASSVGRVHTDTQYF.

The V call is TRBV3-1 (or the pseudogene TRBV3-2), the J call TRBJ1-6; 9 positions match TRBD1. CDR1 and CDR2 from the germline V gene are LGHDT and YNNKEL (reference sequence). The CDR3 sequence is 14 residues long. V was pared by 1 base and J by 10 bases, with 2 bases of the junction left unmatched. The CDR3 is CASSQGDRDSPLHF. For the CDR3, the DNA is TGTGCCAGCAGCCAAGGGGACAGGGACTCACCCCTCCACTTT.

The chain uses TRBV19 and TRBJ1-5, with D perhaps matching TRBD1 (6 bases). Per germline, CDR1 LNHDA and CDR2 SQIVND (reference sequence). Trimming left V 5 bases short and J 3 bases short, with 11 bases between. The CDR3 has 14 amino acids. This chain's CDR3 is CASSGGGANQPQHF. The CDR3 bases are TGTGCCAGTAGTGGGGGGGGCGCCAATCAGCCCCAGCATTTT.

The CDR3 region is CASSLVSGQLEAFF. The CDR3 DNA is TGTGCCAGCAGCTTAGTATCGGGACAGCTTGAAGCTTTCTTT. This chain uses TRBV7-8 with TRBJ1-1; the match to TRBD1 covers 7 bases. V shed 1 base, J shed 7 bases, and the junction held 6 bases outside the gene matches. The germline V gene encodes CDR1 SGHVS and CDR2 FQNEAQ. The CDR3 is 14 amino acids. Complete variable domain (other parts from reference TRBV7-8 and TRBJ1-1): GAGVSQSPRYKVAKRGQDVALRCDPISGHVSLFWYQQALGQGPEFLTYFQNEAQLDKSGLPSDRFFAERPEGSVSTLKIQRTQQEDSAVYLCASSLVSGQLEAFFGQGTRLTVV.

This clone was picked up one time. The rearrangement links TRBV30 to TRBJ2-3, with 11 bases that match TRBD2. This CDR3 region has 18 residues. The ends lost 2 bases at V and 0 bases at J; junction bases unmatched: 10. Germline-derived CDR1 and CDR2 are GTSNPN and SVGIG (reference sequence). The CDR3 reads CAWSLLAGGTLSTDTQYF. Written as DNA, the CDR3 is TGTGCCTGGAGTCTTCTAGCGGGGGGCACCCTAAGCACAGATACGCAGTATTTT.

The chain couples TRBV6-1 to TRBJ1-3, with a weak D call TRBD1 (6 bases). CDR3 size: 16 residues. The V end lost 4 bases, the J end lost 1 base, and 14 bases lay between the germline ends. The germline V gene encodes CDR1 MNHNS and CDR2 SASEGT. The CDR3 region is CASSASPTGSGNTIYF. The CDR3 DNA reads TGTGCCAGCAGTGCTAGCCCGACAGGATCTGGAAACACCATATATTTT.

The chain carries TRBV2 and TRBJ2-2; the D is unclear. V shed 7 bases and J shed 5 bases, with 23 bases lying between them. The CDR3 consists of 17 residues. Per germline, CDR1 SNHLY and CDR2 FYNNEI. The CDR3 loop reads CASTGEVSRLDTGELFF. CDR3 nucleotides: TGTGCCAGCACCGGAGAGGTGTCACGGTTAGATACCGGGGAGCTGTTTTTT.

The J gene is TRBJ2-2, the V gene TRBV6-5, with 10 bases aligning to TRBD1. This CDR3 is 15 amino acids long. V lost 6 bases and J lost 6; bases outside the gene matches: 7. CDR1 MNHEY and CDR2 SVGAGI come from the germline V gene. CDR3 bases: TGTGCCAGCAGCGACAGGGGGCTAAACTCCGGGGAGCTGTTTTTT. It codes for CASSDRGLNSGELFF.

The chain employs TRBV5-1 and TRBJ1-1; TRBD1 might be the D (5 bases). Trimming removed 4 bases at V and 5 bases at J, with 12 bases between. There are 13 residues in the CDR3. The V gene's germline CDR1 is SGHRS and CDR2 YFSETQ. The CDR3 is CASSVGDRTEAFF. The CDR3 DNA follows: TGCGCCAGCAGCGTAGGGGATCGGACTGAAGCTTTCTTT. Full variable domain (missing parts from reference TRBV5-1 and TRBJ1-1): KAGVTQTPRYLIKTRGQQVTLSCSPISGHRSVSWYQQTPGQGLQFLFEYFSETQRNKGNFPGRFSGRQFSNSRSEMNVSTLELGDSALYLCASSVGDRTEAFFGQGTRLTVV.

This sequence joins TRBV9 and TRBJ1-5, with D perhaps TRBD1 (5 bases). This CDR3 contains 15 residues. Germline CDR1 and CDR2: SGDLS and YYNGEE. The V and J ends lost 3 bases and 2 bases respectively, with 12 bases between them. CDR3 coding DNA: TGTGCCAGCAGCGGCGGGGCTGGGGGCAATCAGCCCCAGCATTTT. Its protein product is CASSGGAGGNQPQHF.

In this sample, this clone turned up once. This chain links TRBV3-1 (or the pseudogene TRBV3-2) with TRBJ2-1, with TRBD2 matching over 9 bases. The length of the CDR3 is 14 residues. The germline gives CDR1 LGHDT, CDR2 YNNKEL (reference sequence). V lost 3 bases, J lost 8 bases, and 5 bases stayed unmatched. The CDR3 here is CASSQRGGPDEQFF. Written as DNA, the CDR3 is TGTGCCAGCAGCCAGCGGGGGGGCCCGGATGAGCAGTTCTTC.